These T cell receptor beta chains were read from a single sample in a study of cytomegalovirus exposure and HLA in healthy donors. The repertoire was sequenced with immunoSEQ multiplex PCR; TCRdb's copy has only in-frame clones and lacks some. The repertoire holds under 150,000 clones, with 75% to 85% as singletons. Sequencing used PBMCs. These receptors all come from a middle-aged woman in good health and CMV-seropositive. Both conserved end residues are part of each CDR3. The order of the fields is D gene, V gene, J gene, CDR3 length, clone size, CDR3 protein, CDR3 DNA. D genes are given only for firm matches. Not every row has a clone size; where given, it reads once, few, many or a size class.

d_gene: TRBD2; v_gene: TRBV7-2; j_gene: TRBJ2-1; len: 19; abundance: NA; CDR3aa: CASSPRFGFGGRPLWEQFF; CDR3nt: TGTGCCAGCAGCCCCAGATTTGGCTTCGGGGGGAGACCCCTTTGGGAGCAGTTCTTC
d_gene: TRBD1; v_gene: TRBV6-5; j_gene: TRBJ1-5; len: 13; abundance: NA; CDR3aa: CASRGQGDQPQHF; CDR3nt: TGTGCCAGCAGAGGACAGGGTGATCAGCCCCAGCATTTT
d_gene: NA; v_gene: TRBV13; j_gene: TRBJ2-5; len: 15; abundance: NA; CDR3aa: CASSSPYTSQETQYF; CDR3nt: TGTGCCAGCAGCTCCCCTTATACATCCCAAGAGACCCAGTACTTC
d_gene: NA; v_gene: TRBV2; j_gene: TRBJ2-6; len: 14; abundance: NA; CDR3aa: CASSDISGANVLTF; CDR3nt: TGTGCCAGCAGTGACATCTCTGGGGCCAACGTCCTGACTTTC
d_gene: TRBD1; v_gene: TRBV19; j_gene: TRBJ2-7; len: 14; abundance: NA; CDR3aa: CASSRRTGNYEQYF; CDR3nt: TGTGCCAGTAGCAGGAGGACAGGGAATTACGAGCAGTACTTC
d_gene: NA; v_gene: TRBV5-1; j_gene: TRBJ1-5; len: 13; abundance: NA; CDR3aa: CASRTGTGQPQHF; CDR3nt: TGCGCCAGCAGGACAGGTACGGGACAGCCCCAGCATTTT
d_gene: TRBD1; v_gene: TRBV7-8; j_gene: TRBJ2-5; len: 15; abundance: NA; CDR3aa: CASSEWDSRQETQYF; CDR3nt: TGTGCCAGCAGCGAATGGGACAGTAGGCAGGAGACCCAGTACTTC
d_gene: TRBD1; v_gene: TRBV5-4; j_gene: TRBJ2-7; len: 12; abundance: once; CDR3aa: CASSLDRGSRYF; CDR3nt: TGTGCCAGCAGTTTGGACAGGGGAAGTCGGTACTTC
d_gene: TRBD1; v_gene: TRBV27; j_gene: TRBJ1-2; len: 15; abundance: NA; CDR3aa: CASSSIRQGMRGYTF; CDR3nt: TGTGCCAGCAGTTCGATACGACAGGGGATGAGGGGCTACACCTTC
d_gene: TRBD1; v_gene: TRBV7-9; j_gene: TRBJ1-1; len: 13; abundance: NA; CDR3aa: CASHTGGGTEAFF; CDR3nt: TGTGCCAGCCATACAGGGGGCGGAACTGAAGCTTTCTTT
d_gene: TRBD1; v_gene: TRBV4-1; j_gene: TRBJ1-4; len: 17; abundance: NA; CDR3aa: CASSQRQGAATNEKLFF; CDR3nt: TGCGCCAGCAGCCAAAGACAGGGGGCTGCAACTAATGAAAAACTGTTTTTT
d_gene: NA; v_gene: TRBV5-6; j_gene: TRBJ2-3; len: 14; abundance: NA; CDR3aa: CASSTGSMHNTQYF; CDR3nt: TGTGCCAGCTCTACAGGGTCAATGCATAATACGCAGTATTTT
d_gene: NA; v_gene: TRBV23-1; j_gene: TRBJ2-5; len: 10; abundance: NA; CDR3aa: CASSQAAQYF; CDR3nt: TGCGCCAGCAGTCAGGCGGCCCAGTACTTC
d_gene: TRBD1; v_gene: TRBV28; j_gene: TRBJ2-7; len: 14; abundance: NA; CDR3aa: CASSSLGQGYEQYF; CDR3nt: TGTGCCAGCAGTTCGCTGGGACAGGGCTACGAGCAGTACTTC
d_gene: NA; v_gene: TRBV12-5; j_gene: TRBJ2-2; len: 15; abundance: NA; CDR3aa: CASGLVGGFTGELFF; CDR3nt: TGTGCTAGTGGTTTGGTAGGGGGTTTCACCGGGGAGCTGTTTTTT
d_gene: TRBD1; v_gene: TRBV19; j_gene: TRBJ1-5; len: 14; abundance: NA; CDR3aa: CASSKGDRNQPQHF; CDR3nt: TGTGCCAGTAGTAAGGGGGACAGAAATCAGCCCCAGCATTTT
d_gene: NA; v_gene: TRBV5-3; j_gene: TRBJ2-7; len: 13; abundance: NA; CDR3aa: CARRSRLRNEQYF; CDR3nt: TGTGCCAGAAGGAGCCGGTTGAGGAACGAGCAGTACTTC
d_gene: NA; v_gene: TRBV18; j_gene: TRBJ2-3; len: 15; abundance: few; CDR3aa: CASSPPLQGSDTQYF; CDR3nt: TGTGCCAGCTCACCACCGTTGCAGGGGTCAGATACGCAGTATTTT
d_gene: TRBD2; v_gene: TRBV7-3; j_gene: TRBJ2-2; len: 16; abundance: NA; CDR3aa: CASSSRTSGMYGELFF; CDR3nt: TGTGCCAGCAGCTCCAGGACTAGCGGGATGTACGGGGAGCTGTTTTTT
d_gene: TRBD2; v_gene: TRBV28; j_gene: TRBJ2-1; len: 15; abundance: NA; CDR3aa: CASRYSGGSYNEQFF; CDR3nt: TGTGCCAGCAGATATAGCGGGGGCTCCTACAATGAGCAGTTCTTC
d_gene: NA; v_gene: TRBV6-6; j_gene: TRBJ1-1; len: 14; abundance: NA; CDR3aa: CASISEGLDTEAFF; CDR3nt: TGTGCCAGCATCTCGGAGGGGCTGGACACTGAAGCTTTCTTT
d_gene: TRBD1; v_gene: TRBV6-1; j_gene: TRBJ2-1; len: 13; abundance: NA; CDR3aa: CASSGTGLNEQFF; CDR3nt: TGTGCCAGCAGTGGGACAGGCCTTAATGAGCAGTTCTTC
d_gene: TRBD2; v_gene: TRBV19; j_gene: TRBJ2-5; len: 15; abundance: NA; CDR3aa: CASRPTTSGRETQYF; CDR3nt: TGTGCCAGTAGACCAACGACTAGCGGGAGGGAGACCCAGTACTTC
d_gene: NA; v_gene: TRBV18; j_gene: TRBJ2-7; len: 13; abundance: few; CDR3aa: CASSPGLGYEQYF; CDR3nt: TGTGCCAGCTCTCCGGGACTGGGTTACGAGCAGTACTTC
d_gene: NA; v_gene: TRBV19; j_gene: TRBJ2-2; len: 15; abundance: NA; CDR3aa: CASSIGTLNTGELFF; CDR3nt: TGTGCCAGTAGTATCGGGACACTCAACACCGGGGAGCTGTTTTTT
d_gene: TRBD2; v_gene: TRBV4-1; j_gene: TRBJ2-1; len: 16; abundance: NA; CDR3aa: CASSPTEVAGVNEQFF; CDR3nt: TGCGCCAGCAGCCCAACCGAGGTAGCGGGAGTGAATGAGCAGTTCTTC
d_gene: NA; v_gene: TRBV27; j_gene: TRBJ1-4; len: 15; abundance: NA; CDR3aa: CASSSRLATNEKLFF; CDR3nt: TGTGCCAGCAGTTCGCGACTGGCAACTAATGAAAAACTGTTTTTT
d_gene: NA; v_gene: TRBV28; j_gene: TRBJ2-4; len: 17; abundance: NA; CDR3aa: CASSPRGRELAKNIQYF; CDR3nt: TGTGCCAGCAGTCCGAGAGGGAGAGAACTAGCCAAAAACATTCAGTACTTC
d_gene: NA; v_gene: TRBV11-3; j_gene: TRBJ2-7; len: 12; abundance: NA; CDR3aa: CASSKRVYEQYF; CDR3nt: TGTGCCAGCAGCAAGAGGGTCTACGAGCAGTACTTC
d_gene: NA; v_gene: TRBV6-5; j_gene: TRBJ2-7; len: 14; abundance: few; CDR3aa: CASRTVDGAYEQYF; CDR3nt: TGTGCCAGCAGGACTGTGGACGGGGCCTACGAGCAGTACTTC
d_gene: TRBD1; v_gene: TRBV7-9; j_gene: TRBJ1-1; len: 13; abundance: NA; CDR3aa: CSSSLRQGEQAFF; CDR3nt: TGTTCCAGCAGCCTCAGACAGGGGGAGCAAGCTTTCTTT
d_gene: NA; v_gene: TRBV20-1; j_gene: TRBJ2-7; len: 11; abundance: once; CDR3aa: CSASTAGEQYF; CDR3nt: TGCAGTGCTAGTACAGCGGGCGAGCAGTACTTC
d_gene: NA; v_gene: TRBV7-9; j_gene: TRBJ1-3; len: 14; abundance: NA; CDR3aa: CASTMILSGNTIYF; CDR3nt: TGTGCCAGCACCATGATACTCTCTGGAAACACCATATATTTT
d_gene: TRBD2; v_gene: TRBV4-1; j_gene: TRBJ2-2; len: 16; abundance: NA; CDR3aa: CASSQGSSGRVGELFF; CDR3nt: TGCGCCAGCAGCCAAGGGTCAAGCGGGAGAGTCGGGGAGCTGTTTTTT
d_gene: NA; v_gene: TRBV29-1; j_gene: TRBJ2-7; len: 14; abundance: NA; CDR3aa: CSVVPGYWSYEQYF; CDR3nt: TGCAGCGTTGTTCCGGGTTATTGGTCCTACGAGCAGTACTTC
d_gene: TRBD2; v_gene: TRBV18; j_gene: TRBJ2-5; len: 15; abundance: NA; CDR3aa: CASSPRTSGTETQYF; CDR3nt: TGTGCCAGCTCACCTCGGACTAGCGGGACAGAGACCCAGTACTTC
d_gene: NA; v_gene: TRBV5-1; j_gene: TRBJ2-2; len: 15; abundance: NA; CDR3aa: CASSHSGGRIGELFF; CDR3nt: TGCGCCAGCAGCCACTCGGGGGGCAGGATCGGGGAGCTGTTTTTT
d_gene: TRBD2; v_gene: TRBV4-1; j_gene: TRBJ2-1; len: 14; abundance: NA; CDR3aa: CASSQPLAYNEQFF; CDR3nt: TGCGCCAGCAGCCAACCACTAGCGTACAATGAGCAGTTCTTC
d_gene: TRBD1; v_gene: TRBV7-9; j_gene: TRBJ2-2; len: 17; abundance: NA; CDR3aa: CASSSYPTDRKAGELFF; CDR3nt: TGTGCCAGCAGCTCATACCCAACGGACAGGAAGGCCGGGGAGCTGTTTTTT
d_gene: NA; v_gene: TRBV2; j_gene: TRBJ2-5; len: 12; abundance: NA; CDR3aa: CASSYRGETQYF; CDR3nt: TGTGCCAGCAGCTACAGAGGGGAGACCCAGTACTTC
d_gene: TRBD2; v_gene: TRBV4-2; j_gene: TRBJ2-3; len: 16; abundance: NA; CDR3aa: CASSQASGSGADTQYF; CDR3nt: TGTGCCAGCAGCCAGGCTAGCGGGAGTGGGGCAGATACGCAGTATTTT
d_gene: TRBD2; v_gene: TRBV4-1; j_gene: TRBJ2-7; len: 19; abundance: NA; CDR3aa: CASSQAPLLGAGAGNEQYF; CDR3nt: TGCGCCAGCAGCCAGGCACCACTTCTAGGAGCGGGAGCGGGCAACGAGCAGTACTTC
d_gene: NA; v_gene: TRBV2; j_gene: TRBJ1-3; len: 15; abundance: NA; CDR3aa: CASSEDGVSGNTIYF; CDR3nt: TGTGCCAGCAGTGAAGACGGAGTCTCTGGAAACACCATATATTTT
d_gene: NA; v_gene: TRBV6-5; j_gene: TRBJ2-2; len: 13; abundance: few; CDR3aa: CASSYGGTGELFF; CDR3nt: TGTGCCAGCAGTTACGGGGGGACCGGGGAGCTGTTTTTT
d_gene: NA; v_gene: TRBV6-1; j_gene: TRBJ2-1; len: 13; abundance: NA; CDR3aa: CASSARDYNEQFF; CDR3nt: TGTGCCAGCAGTGCCCGGGACTACAATGAGCAGTTCTTC
d_gene: NA; v_gene: TRBV11-2; j_gene: TRBJ2-1; len: 11; abundance: NA; CDR3aa: CASATYNEQFF; CDR3nt: TGTGCCAGCGCGACCTACAATGAGCAGTTCTTC
d_gene: NA; v_gene: TRBV9; j_gene: TRBJ2-6; len: 15; abundance: NA; CDR3aa: CASSVMSSGANVLTF; CDR3nt: TGTGCCAGCAGCGTAATGAGCTCTGGGGCCAACGTCCTGACTTTC
d_gene: TRBD2; v_gene: TRBV7-8; j_gene: TRBJ2-7; len: 12; abundance: NA; CDR3aa: CASSLAGGSQYF; CDR3nt: TGTGCCAGCAGCTTAGCGGGAGGGTCGCAGTACTTC
d_gene: NA; v_gene: TRBV7-6; j_gene: TRBJ1-4; len: 16; abundance: few; CDR3aa: CASSLSLASYNEKLFF; CDR3nt: TGTGCCAGCAGTCTTAGCTTGGCCAGTTATAATGAAAAACTGTTTTTT
d_gene: NA; v_gene: TRBV5-4; j_gene: TRBJ2-1; len: 15; abundance: once; CDR3aa: CASSFPQGIYNEQFF; CDR3nt: TGTGCCAGCAGCTTCCCGCAGGGGATTTACAATGAGCAGTTCTTC
d_gene: TRBD1; v_gene: TRBV5-4; j_gene: TRBJ1-1; len: 14; abundance: NA; CDR3aa: CASSNRDRVTEAFF; CDR3nt: TGTGCCAGCAGCAACCGGGACAGGGTCACTGAAGCTTTCTTT
d_gene: TRBD1; v_gene: TRBV6-5; j_gene: TRBJ2-7; len: 14; abundance: NA; CDR3aa: CASSSRDSPYEQYF; CDR3nt: TGTGCCAGCAGTTCCCGGGACAGTCCCTACGAGCAGTACTTC
d_gene: NA; v_gene: TRBV6-5; j_gene: TRBJ2-2; len: 13; abundance: NA; CDR3aa: CASSYLQTGELFF; CDR3nt: TGTGCCAGCAGTTACCTTCAGACCGGGGAGCTGTTTTTT
d_gene: NA; v_gene: TRBV7-7; j_gene: TRBJ2-7; len: 14; abundance: few; CDR3aa: CASSLGPSASEQYF; CDR3nt: TGTGCCAGCAGCTTAGGGCCTAGTGCGAGCGAGCAGTACTTC
d_gene: TRBD1; v_gene: TRBV18; j_gene: TRBJ1-1; len: 13; abundance: NA; CDR3aa: CASRQGENTEAFF; CDR3nt: TGTGCCAGCCGACAGGGTGAGAACACTGAAGCTTTCTTT
d_gene: TRBD1; v_gene: TRBV7-9; j_gene: TRBJ2-5; len: 17; abundance: NA; CDR3aa: CASSLGGRQGIQETQYF; CDR3nt: TGTGCCAGCAGCTTAGGGGGCCGACAGGGAATCCAAGAGACCCAGTACTTC